The clone carrying this T cell receptor beta chain was recorded many times. Its antigen remains unidentified. The data derive from a study of Graves' ophthalmopathy and Graves' hyperthyroidism. General study findings and limits: Distinction of ophthalmopathy from stable hyperthyroidism by a 13-signature model reached 85% to 90% sensitivity and 81.08% specificity.

Germline V CDR1 and CDR2: MNHEY, SVGAGI. Trimming removed 0 bases at V and 5 bases at J, with 16 bases between. The CDR3 spans 16 residues. Researchers turned away patients with other autoimmune diseases, uncontrolled infections, pregnancy or lactation. Amplification from RNA transcripts yielded the TCR beta CDR3 regions. In the first round, RT-PCR was carried out with HTBI primers, and a multiplex PCR formed the second round. TCRdb re-derived calls from the multiplex PCR reads in MiXCR, one entry per CDR3 protein. The sample includes some 390,000 distinct CDR3 sequences, 18% of them seen just once. This clonotype was sampled from a woman in her late teens or twenties with Graves' ophthalmopathy. The V and J genes are TRBV6-5 and TRBJ1-1; D perhaps matches TRBD1 (5 bases). Source material: peripheral blood. CDR3 residues: CASSYSSGSSTTEAFF. CDR3 nucleotides: TGTGCCAGCAGTTACTCATCAGGGTCTTCCACGACTGAAGCTTTCTTT.